This T cell receptor beta chain was retrieved from a study of CD8+ T cells in alopecia areata. The CDR3 sequence is 15 residues long. The germline V gene encodes CDR1 PRHDT and CDR2 FYEKMQ (reference sequence). Trimming stripped 4 bases from V and 7 bases from J, with 14 bases between. Notes on the study in general: Many of the expanded lesional clones endured in scalp and blood while on tofacitinib.

Treatment meaning: oral pan-JAK inhibitor, 5-10 mg twice daily. As part of sample collection, lesional scalp punch biopsies and peripheral blood were taken from alopecia areata patients. cDNA serving as the sequencing template came from extracted, reverse transcribed RNA. Some clones are missing from TCRdb's copy, which holds only in-frame ones; the method was immunoSEQ multiplex PCR. The table lists approximately 100,000 clones, around 60% of them singletons. This clone came up once. What it binds is not known. This receptor was taken from a human donor with alopecia areata. V usage is TRBV13 and J usage is TRBJ1-6, with no clear D. The sample in question was CD8+ T cells sorted from blood, obtained between weeks 55 and 65, from a patient treated with tofacitinib. CDR3 coding DNA: TGTGCCAGCAGCTCCTCCTCCGGGGAGAATTCACCCCTCCACTTT. Amino acid sequence: CASSSSSGENSPLHF.